This T cell receptor (beta chain) was identified in a study of T cell changes during pregnancy in multiple sclerosis. Profiling relied on immunoSEQ multiplex PCR, and the TCRdb table lists in-frame clones only, not all of them. The profile covers 45,000 to 60,000 clones, with 85% to 95% appearing a single time and 0.65% to 0.7% taken by the ten largest. This clone appeared a single time. The CDR3 consists of 16 residues. Germline trimming cut 5 bases from V and 2 bases from J; bases unmatched to any gene: 6. CDR1 and CDR2 from the germline V gene are LNHDA and SQIVND (reference sequence). Sequences were derived from CD4+ T cells from peripheral blood mononuclear cells, sampled in the third trimester of pregnancy. The gene calls are TRBV19 and TRBJ1-5, with 10 positions matching TRBD1. The receptor was derived from a female donor with multiple sclerosis, enrolled in a pregnancy study. The CDR3 loop is CASSWTGGSGNQPQHF. CDR3 nucleotides: TGTGCCAGTAGTTGGACAGGGGGATCGGGCAATCAGCCCCAGCATTTT.